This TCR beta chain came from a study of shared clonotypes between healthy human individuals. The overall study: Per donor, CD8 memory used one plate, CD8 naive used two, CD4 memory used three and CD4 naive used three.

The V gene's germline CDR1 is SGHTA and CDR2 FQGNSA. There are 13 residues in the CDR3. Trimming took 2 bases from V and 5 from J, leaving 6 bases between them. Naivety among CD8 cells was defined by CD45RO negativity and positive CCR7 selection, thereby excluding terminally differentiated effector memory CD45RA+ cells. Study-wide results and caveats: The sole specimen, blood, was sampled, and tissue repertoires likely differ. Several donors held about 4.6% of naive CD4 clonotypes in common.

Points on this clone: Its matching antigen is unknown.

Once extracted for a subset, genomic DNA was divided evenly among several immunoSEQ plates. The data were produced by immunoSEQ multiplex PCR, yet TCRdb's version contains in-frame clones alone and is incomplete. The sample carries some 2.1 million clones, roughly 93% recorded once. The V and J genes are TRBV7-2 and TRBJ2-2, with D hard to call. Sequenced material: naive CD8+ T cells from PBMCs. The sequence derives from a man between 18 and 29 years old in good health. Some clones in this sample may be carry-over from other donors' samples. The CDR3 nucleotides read TGTGCCAGCAGCTTACTGATAACCGGGGAGCTGTTTTTT. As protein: CASSLLITGELFF. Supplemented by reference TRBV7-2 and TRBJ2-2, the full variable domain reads GAGVSQSPSNKVTEKGKDVELRCDPISGHTALYWYRQSLGQGLEFLIYFQGNSAPDKSGLPSDRFSAERTGGSVSTLTIQRTQQEDSAVYLCASSLLITGELFFGEGSRLTVL.